This T cell receptor beta chain appears in the sequencing data of a study of post-analysis software for immune sequencing data. The study's findings and limits: Patients carried roughly five TRBV segments more frequently than controls did, and TRBV5-6, TRBV5-1 and TRBV20-1 were among them. Batch-matched samples strongly co-clustered by F measure. Relative to controls, patients with multiple sclerosis showed significantly lower normalized Chao1 diversity.

With respect to this clonotype: Its antigen is as yet unknown.

V lost 2 bases and J lost 3, with 7 bases in between. The CDR3 has 13 amino acids. Germline assignment: CDR1 SGHRS and CDR2 YFSETQ. Tagging with unique molecular identifiers was a feature of the TCR beta cDNA libraries. Between roughly 1 and 10 million T cells gave rise to some 520,000 cDNA molecules. A single record per CDR3 protein comes from TCRdb applying MiXCR to the PCR reads. The sample consists of about 180,000 distinct CDR3 sequences, approximately 28% of them appearing once. This rearrangement joins TRBV5-1 to TRBJ2-3; D unclear. The TCR was taken from a girl between 10 and 17 years old with multiple sclerosis. Source material: blood. CDR3 residues: CASSFQETDTQYF. CDR3 sequence (DNA): TGCGCCAGCAGCTTTCAAGAAACAGATACGCAGTATTTT. The full variable domain, in which reference TRBV5-1 and TRBJ2-3 provide the parts outside the CDR3, is KAGVTQTPRYLIKTRGQQVTLSCSPISGHRSVSWYQQTPGQGLQFLFEYFSETQRNKGNFPGRFSGRQFSNSRSEMNVSTLELGDSALYLCASSFQETDTQYFGPGTRLTVL.